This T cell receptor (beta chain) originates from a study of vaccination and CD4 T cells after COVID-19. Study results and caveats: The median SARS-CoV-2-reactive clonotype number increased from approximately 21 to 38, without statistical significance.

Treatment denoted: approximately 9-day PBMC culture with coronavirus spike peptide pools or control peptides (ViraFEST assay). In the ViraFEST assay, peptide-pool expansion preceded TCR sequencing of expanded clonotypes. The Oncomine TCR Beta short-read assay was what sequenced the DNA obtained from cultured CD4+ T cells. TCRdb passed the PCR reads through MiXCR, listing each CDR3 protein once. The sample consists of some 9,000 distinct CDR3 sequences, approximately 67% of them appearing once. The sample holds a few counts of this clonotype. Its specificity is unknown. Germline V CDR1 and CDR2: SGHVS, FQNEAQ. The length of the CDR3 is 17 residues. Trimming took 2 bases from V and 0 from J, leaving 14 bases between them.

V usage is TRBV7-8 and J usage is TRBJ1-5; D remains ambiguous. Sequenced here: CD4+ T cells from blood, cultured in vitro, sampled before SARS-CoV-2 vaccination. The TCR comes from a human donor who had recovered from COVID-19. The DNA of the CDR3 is TGTGCCAGCAGCTTATTCCAGCAGGACTATAGCAATCAGCCCCAGCATTTT. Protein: CASSLFQQDYSNQPQHF.